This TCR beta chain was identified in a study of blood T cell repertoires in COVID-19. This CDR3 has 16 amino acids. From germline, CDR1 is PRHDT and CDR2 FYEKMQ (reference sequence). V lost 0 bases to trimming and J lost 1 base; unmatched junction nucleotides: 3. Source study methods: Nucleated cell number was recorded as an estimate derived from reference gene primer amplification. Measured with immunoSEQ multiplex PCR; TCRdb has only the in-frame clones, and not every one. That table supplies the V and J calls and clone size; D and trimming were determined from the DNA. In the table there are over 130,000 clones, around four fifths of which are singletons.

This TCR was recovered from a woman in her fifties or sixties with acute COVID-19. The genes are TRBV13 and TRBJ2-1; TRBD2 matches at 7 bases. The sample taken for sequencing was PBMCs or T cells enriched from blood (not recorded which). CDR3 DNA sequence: TGTGCCAGCAGCTTAGGCAGCGGGACTTCCTACAATGAGCAGTTCTTC. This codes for CASSLGSGTSYNEQFF.